These 12 T cell receptor beta chains share one sample of origin, sequenced in a study of a mutant IDH1 vaccine in newly diagnosed glioma. Time point of the sample: week 5, during vaccination. Every vaccine dose comprised 300 ug of mutant IDH1 20-mer peptide plus topical imiquimod. Which antigens these TCRs recognize remains unknown. Profiling relied on immunoSEQ multiplex PCR, and the TCRdb table lists in-frame clones only, not all of them. The sample carries 60,000 or so clones, more than 80% recorded once. The sequencing here drew on PBMCs, taken from a glioma patient whose treatment included an IDH1 peptide vaccine. All receptors come from a woman between 40 and 50 years old with glioma.

This clone was counted once. This chain connects TRBV6-1 to TRBJ1-2, with D perhaps TRBD1 (5 bases). The CDR3 covers 14 residues. Germline assignment: CDR1 MNHNS and CDR2 SASEGT. Trimming removed 7 bases at V and 4 bases at J, with 16 bases between. The CDR3 nucleotides are TGTGCCAGCAATTCACAGACGGGGGGCTATGGCTACACCTTC. It translates to CASNSQTGGYGYTF.

As DNA, the CDR3 is TGTGCCTGGACCCCAGGACCACCGGCAAAACTGTTTTTT. Amino acid sequence: CAWTPGPPAKLFF. The chain employs TRBV30 and TRBJ1-4; D gene ambiguous. The CDR3 extends over 13 amino acids. CDR1 is GTSNPN, CDR2 SVGIG, per germline (reference sequence). Trimming pared 4 bases from V and 10 bases from J, leaving 16 bases between.

The gene calls are TRBV10-3 and TRBJ2-1; TRBD2 aligns across 10 bases. Trimming at V came to 4 bases and at J to 8 bases, leaving 20 bases not matched to a gene. CDR1 ENHRY and CDR2 SYGVKD come from the germline V gene. CDR3 length: 19 residues. CDR3 DNA sequence: TGTGCCATCAGTGGGGGCCTGTCCCCATCAACTAGCGGGACCGATGAGCAGTTCTTC. The encoded protein is CAISGGLSPSTSGTDEQFF.

This clone was seen a single time. This chain joins TRBV6-5 and TRBJ2-1; TRBD1 aligns across 8 bases. This CDR3 is built from 15 residues. In germline, CDR1 is MNHEY, CDR2 SVGAGI. After removal of 6 bases from V and 4 bases from J, the junction contained 8 bases not matched to a gene. The CDR3 DNA sequence: TGTGCCAGCAGCTATACAGGGGGTGTTTACAATGAGCAGTTCTTC. Its translation is CASSYTGGVYNEQFF.

The chain recombines TRBV28 with TRBJ2-7; 8 positions agree with TRBD2. Unmatched junction bases numbered 2, after V lost 7 bases and J lost 3 bases. Germline values: CDR1 MDHEN, CDR2 SYDVKM. This CDR3 contains 12 residues. CDR3 sequence (DNA): TGTGCCAGCACCGGGACTAGCTACGAGCAGTACTTC. It yields the protein CASTGTSYEQYF.

The gene calls are TRBV5-1 and TRBJ1-1, with TRBD1 as a possible D gene (6 bases). The CDR3 runs 15 residues. Germline V CDR1 and CDR2: SGHRS, YFSETQ. V was cut by 4 bases and J by 7 bases, with 20 bases left in between. CDR3 DNA sequence: TGCGCCAGCAGCCCCAGATTCGGGGGCGCGGTTGAAGCTTTCTTT. Protein: CASSPRFGGAVEAFF.

CDR3 nucleotides: TGTGCCAGCAGTTACGGAGGACAGAGCTCCTACGAGCAGTACTTC. This gives the protein CASSYGGQSSYEQYF. V gene TRBV6-6 combines with J gene TRBJ2-7, with D tentatively TRBD1 (6 bases). The germline V gene has CDR1 MNHNY and CDR2 SVGAGI (reference sequence). The CDR3 consists of 15 residues. V was trimmed by 2 bases and J by 0 bases, leaving 11 bases between them.

This chain joins TRBV5-6 and TRBJ2-3, with unresolved D. Germline V gives CDR1 SGHDT, CDR2 YYEEEE. V was pared by 2 bases and J by 3 bases, with 1 base between. CDR3 length: 11 amino acids. The CDR3 DNA sequence: TGTGCCAGCAGCTTAACAGATACGCAGTATTTT. Translation gives CASSLTDTQYF. Full variable domain (outside the CDR3, taken from reference TRBV5-6 and TRBJ2-3): DAGVTQSPTHLIKTRGQQVTLRCSPKSGHDTVSWYQQALGQGPQFIFQYYEEEERQRGNFPDRFSGHQFPNYSSELNVNALLLGDSALYLCASSLTDTQYFGPGTRLTVL.

This chain uses TRBV7-2 with TRBJ2-1; D is tentatively TRBD1 or TRBD2 (6 bases each). Germline V gene data show CDR1 as SGHTA and CDR2 as FQGNSA. The CDR3 is 13 amino acids. Trimming removed 3 bases from V and 7 bases from J, with 10 bases in between. The CDR3 region is CASSLQGGNEQFF. The CDR3 region has the DNA TGTGCCAGCAGCTTGCAAGGGGGGAATGAGCAGTTCTTC.

The chain uses TRBV10-3 and TRBJ1-2; D perhaps matches TRBD1 (6 bases). Trimming shortened V by 2 bases and J by 3 bases, and 19 bases separated the two germline ends. The germline V gene has CDR1 ENHRY and CDR2 SYGVKD. The CDR3 length is 17 residues. The CDR3: CAISERGGRGSDYGYTF. The CDR3 bases are TGTGCCATCAGTGAGAGGGGAGGGAGGGGGAGCGACTATGGCTACACCTTC.

The V and J genes are TRBV5-1 and TRBJ1-6; D possibly corresponds to TRBD1 (6 bases). V was shortened by 4 bases and J by 10 bases, with 18 bases between the two germline ends. The germline gives CDR1 SGHRS, CDR2 YFSETQ. This CDR3 has 15 amino acids. The chain's CDR3 is CASSPTTGLSSPLHF. CDR3 DNA sequence: TGCGCCAGCAGCCCCACCACAGGGTTGAGCTCACCCCTCCACTTT.

The V call is TRBV14, the J call TRBJ1-1; no reliable D call. Germline CDR1 is SGHDN and CDR2 is FVKESK. There are 15 residues in the CDR3. V was cut by 0 bases and J by 11 bases, with 19 bases left in between. In DNA form, the CDR3 reads TGTGCCAGCAGCCAAGAAAGGACGGTCGCTGGCGGGGCTTTCTTT. Protein: CASSQERTVAGGAFF.